The 28 T cell receptor beta chains below all came from one sample that was sequenced in a study of regulatory dendritic cells for organ transplantation. For these receptors, no antigen is known. The protocol was immunoSEQ multiplex PCR, while the TCRdb copy is restricted to in-frame clones and leaves out a portion. Here the sample spans 3,500 to 4,500 clones, 45% to 75% being singletons. Allogeneic regulatory or mature dendritic cells were co-cultured for about 5 days with CFSE-labeled sorted T cells at 1:10. Sequencing used memory CD8+ T cells from blood cultured with dendritic cells. Subset meaning: CD45RO+ memory T cells. The receptor set was obtained from a human donor in good health.

The chain uses TRBV4-2 and TRBJ1-1, with TRBD1 as a possible D gene (5 bases). The V end lost 4 bases, the J end lost 0 bases, and 12 bases lay between the germline ends. The CDR3 extends over 15 amino acids. Germline CDR1 and CDR2: LGHNA and YNFKEQ. The CDR3 loop is CASSLWGKMNTEAFF. The CDR3, as DNA: TGTGCCAGCAGCCTCTGGGGCAAGATGAACACTGAAGCTTTCTTT.

In regard to this clone: One end of the junction does not line up with germline, which may come from a read error. The chain is built from TRBV13 and TRBJ1-2, with 7 bases lining up with TRBD1. Germline lookup yields CDR1 PRHDT and CDR2 FYEKMQ (reference sequence). This CDR3 is 11 amino acids long. The CDR3 loop is CASSLDRRIAF. The CDR3 bases are TGTGCCAGCAGCTTGGACAGGAGGATCGCCTTC. The full variable domain, in which reference TRBV13 and TRBJ1-2 provide the parts outside the CDR3, is AAGVIQSPRHLIKEKRETATLKCYPIPRHDTVYWYQQGPGQDPQFLISFYEKMQSDKGSIPDRFSAQQFSDYHSELNMSSLELGDSALYFCASSLDRRIAFGSGTRLTVV.

This clone has more than one count but fewer than ten. This sequence joins TRBV11-2 and TRBJ1-2, with 7 positions matching TRBD1. The CDR3 runs 14 residues. After removal of 4 bases from V and 3 bases from J, the junction contained 5 bases not matched to a gene. Per the germline V gene, CDR1 is SGHAT and CDR2 is FQNNGV. The CDR3 sequence: CASSSSDRDYGYTF. CDR3 DNA: TGTGCCAGCAGCTCTAGCGACAGGGACTATGGCTACACCTTC.

The chain carries TRBV5-1 and TRBJ2-5; a possible D gene is TRBD2 (6 bases). This CDR3 is built from 11 residues. CDR1 is SGHRS and CDR2 is YFSETQ in the germline V gene. V dropped 2 bases and J dropped 13 bases, with 12 bases sitting between them. The CDR3 DNA sequence: TGCGCCAGCAGCTTCGGGGCGGGGTGGTACTTC. Residues: CASSFGAGWYF.

The chain couples TRBV7-2 to TRBJ2-2, with D perhaps matching TRBD2 (5 bases). From germline, CDR1 is SGHTA and CDR2 FQGNSA. The CDR3 runs 14 residues. V was clipped by 6 bases and J by 3 bases, with 11 bases between them. CDR3 sequence: CASRERSYTGELFF. The CDR3 coding sequence is TGTGCCAGCAGGGAGCGGTCGTACACCGGGGAGCTGTTTTTT.

This clone turned up a few times. The junction differs from germline at one of its ends, possibly a read error. The chain recombines TRBV4-1 with TRBJ2-1; TRBD2 matches at 12 bases. The germline gives CDR1 MGHRA, CDR2 YSYEKL. The CDR3 is 15 amino acids. CDR3 DNA: TGTGCCAGCAGCCAACTAGCGGGGGGCGGGAATGATCAGTTCTTC. This encodes CASSQLAGGGNDQFF.

This clone appeared once. Other DNA sequences from this sample encode an identical CDR3 as well. The chain recombines TRBV9 with TRBJ1-1; 7 bases line up with TRBD1. The CDR3 loop spans 14 amino acids. Unmatched junction bases numbered 3, after V lost 0 bases and J lost 4 bases. CDR1 is SGDLS, CDR2 YYNGEE, per germline. CDR3: CASSVAYRGTEAFF. As DNA, the CDR3 is TGTGCCAGCAGCGTAGCTTACAGGGGCACTGAAGCTTTCTTT.

The rearrangement links TRBV7-9 to TRBJ1-1, with TRBD1 matching over 8 bases. V lost 4 bases to trimming and J lost 4 bases; unmatched junction nucleotides: 5. Germline values: CDR1 SEHNR, CDR2 FQNEAQ (reference sequence). The CDR3 length is 14 residues. The CDR3 nucleotides are TGTGCCAGCAGCTACGGACAGGGCCGCACTGAAGCTTTCTTT. Translated, it gives CASSYGQGRTEAFF.

V and J are TRBV6-4 and TRBJ1-6; D unclear. V lost 0 bases and J lost 8, with 8 bases in between. The CDR3 sequence is 14 residues long. The germline V gene encodes CDR1 MRHNA and CDR2 SNTAGT. CDR3 loop: CASSDSVVDSPLHF. CDR3 DNA sequence: TGTGCCAGCAGTGACTCCGTCGTTGATTCACCCCTCCACTTT.

V and J are TRBV6-1 and TRBJ2-2; D is perhaps TRBD2 (5 bases). Trimming took 7 bases from V and 3 from J, leaving 12 bases between them. Germline V gene lookup returns CDR1 MNHNS and CDR2 SASEGT. The CDR3 has 14 amino acids. CDR3 sequence (DNA): TGTGCCAGCAAGGAGGCAGTAGACACCGGGGAGCTGTTTTTT. It translates to CASKEAVDTGELFF.

The rearrangement joins TRBV7-3 to TRBJ2-1; a weak D match, TRBD2 (7 bases). Between the trimmed V and J ends, which lost 8 bases and 7 bases, there was a span of 21 bases. The CDR3 runs to 15 residues. Germline V gene lookup returns CDR1 SGHTA and CDR2 FQGTGA. The CDR3 sequence: CASGLGGGPLNEQFF. As DNA, the CDR3 is TGTGCCAGCGGACTAGGGGGGGGGCCTTTAAATGAGCAGTTCTTC.

The chain joins TRBV4-3 to TRBJ1-2; D is unresolved. Germline CDR1 reads LGHNA; CDR2 reads YSLEER. Trimming cost V 0 bases and J 0 bases, with 5 bases left between them. This CDR3 has 14 amino acids. DNA for the CDR3: TGCGCCAGCAGCCAAGACAGAACTAACTATGGCTACACCTTC. It codes for CASSQDRTNYGYTF.

The chain uses TRBV27 and TRBJ2-1, with TRBD2 as a possible D gene (7 bases). The CDR3 extends over 15 amino acids. Germline loops: CDR1 MNHEY, CDR2 SMNVEV (reference sequence). Trimming cost V 0 bases and J 7 bases, with 13 bases left between them. CDR3 in DNA: TGTGCCAGCAGTTTATCGGGGGGGGGCCAGAATGAGCAGTTCTTC. It specifies CASSLSGGGQNEQFF.

The chain combines TRBV6-5 with TRBJ1-4; 7 positions agree with TRBD1. CDR3 size: 14 residues. Germline assignment: CDR1 MNHEY and CDR2 SVGAGI. Unmatched junction bases numbered 3, after V lost 2 bases and J lost 6 bases. CDR3 region: CASSYRGGDEKLFF. CDR3 sequence (DNA): TGTGCCAGCAGTTACAGAGGGGGCGATGAAAAACTGTTTTTT.

This chain connects TRBV10-2 to TRBJ2-7; D possibly corresponds to TRBD2 (6 bases). Trimming removed 1 base from V and 0 bases from J, with 10 bases in between. Germline CDR1 is WSHSY and CDR2 is SAAADI. CDR3 length: 15 residues. The CDR3: CASSEWGTDSYEQYF. In DNA, the CDR3 is TGCGCCAGCAGTGAGTGGGGGACTGACTCCTACGAGCAGTACTTC.

V is TRBV2 and J is TRBJ1-4; no definite D call. This CDR3 spans 18 amino acids. Germline loops: CDR1 SNHLY, CDR2 FYNNEI. Trimming stripped 0 bases from V and 0 bases from J, with 14 bases between. Here the CDR3 DNA reads TGTGCCAGCAGTGAAGCGCACCCACGGGATGCAACTAATGAAAAACTGTTTTTT. Amino acid sequence: CASSEAHPRDATNEKLFF.

The gene calls are TRBV27 and TRBJ1-2; 7 nucleotides match TRBD1. Trimming removed 6 bases from V and 2 bases from J; junction bases left unmatched: 3. Germline-derived CDR1 and CDR2 are MNHEY and SMNVEV (reference sequence). The CDR3 has 13 amino acids. The CDR3 is CASSPTGNYGYTF. CDR3 coding DNA: TGTGCCAGCAGCCCGACAGGGAACTATGGCTACACCTTC.

The chain has TRBV25-1 and TRBJ2-7, with 7 bases lining up with TRBD1. The CDR3 is 14 amino acids. CDR1 and CDR2 (germline): MGHDK, SYGVNS. The trim removed 4 bases at V and 3 bases at J, leaving 6 bases unmatched. The CDR3 reads CASSGARQGYEQYF. The CDR3 DNA reads TGTGCCAGCAGTGGGGCTCGACAGGGCTACGAGCAGTACTTC.

The rearrangement uses TRBV6-5 and TRBJ2-1, with a tentative D call TRBD1 (7 bases). The CDR3 contains 15 residues. V was trimmed by 2 bases and J by 8 bases, leaving 16 bases between them. The germline V gene has CDR1 MNHEY and CDR2 SVGAGI. CDR3: CASSYGGQGGDEQFF. DNA of the CDR3: TGTGCCAGCAGTTACGGTGGGCAGGGGGGCGATGAGCAGTTCTTC.

A word on this clone: This could be a read error, since a much larger clone is one nucleotide away. Other DNA sequences of this sample code for an identical CDR3. The chain couples TRBV7-9 to TRBJ2-2; no reliable D call. Germline V CDR1 and CDR2: SEHNR, FQNEAQ (reference sequence). V dropped 2 bases and J dropped 4 bases, with 8 bases sitting between them. This CDR3 region has 14 residues. Here the CDR3 reads CASSLTPGTGELFF. The CDR3 DNA reads as TGTGCCAGCAGCTTAACCCCCGGCACCGGGGAGCTGTTTTTT. The variable domain in full, with the rest retrieved from reference TRBV7-9 and TRBJ2-2, is DTGVSQNPRHKITKRGQNVTFRCDPISEHNRLYWYRQTLGQGPEFLTYFQNEAQLEKSRLLSDRFSAERPKGSFSTLEIQRTEQGDSAMYLCASSLTPGTGELFFGEGSRLTVL.

This clone has just a few counts. Other DNA sequences in the sample encode the same CDR3. The chain carries TRBV5-6 and TRBJ2-7; D is uncertain. V shed 0 bases and J shed 7 bases, with 5 bases lying between them. This CDR3 has 11 amino acids. The germline V gene has CDR1 SGHDT and CDR2 YYEEEE. CDR3 DNA: TGTGCCAGCAGCTTGGGTCTGGAGCAGTACTTC. Protein: CASSLGLEQYF.

About this clone itself: An end of the junction differs from the germline gene, which may be a read error. This CDR3 is CASSVLTPF. CDR3 nucleotide sequence: TGTGCCAGCAGCGTCCTGACTCCTTTC. This sequence joins TRBV11-3 and TRBJ2-7; D gene uncertain. Germline V CDR1 and CDR2: SGHNT, YENEEA. The CDR3 consists of 9 residues.

CDR3 nucleotide sequence: TGCGCCAGCAGTGAGCCCCCGGGACAGGGATACCACGAGCAGTACTTC. This translates into CASSEPPGQGYHEQYF. The chain couples TRBV10-1 to TRBJ2-7, with TRBD1 identical over 9 bases. Germline V lookup: CDR1 WNHNN, CDR2 SYGVQD (reference sequence). The V segment lost 2 bases and the J segment 5 bases; nucleotides outside the gene matches: 10. The CDR3 has 16 residues.

This chain joins TRBV7-9 and TRBJ2-3; 7 bases line up with TRBD2. The CDR3 is 15 residues long. CDR1 SEHNR and CDR2 FQNEAQ come from the germline V gene (reference sequence). V was clipped by 4 bases and J by 4 bases; unmatched bases: 8. The CDR3 sequence: CASSSTGGVADTQYF. The CDR3 nucleotides are TGTGCCAGCAGCTCCACGGGGGGAGTGGCAGATACGCAGTATTTT.

The chain couples TRBV9 to TRBJ2-1, with 9 bases identical to TRBD1. V shed 4 bases, J shed 7 bases, and the junction held 15 bases outside the gene matches. Germline V gives CDR1 SGDLS, CDR2 YYNGEE. The CDR3 totals 17 residues. The CDR3 region has the DNA TGTGCCAGCAGCAATAGACAGGGGGTTTCTCTTAATAATGAGCAGTTCTTC. Residues: CASSNRQGVSLNNEQFF. Drawing the rest from reference TRBV9 and TRBJ2-1, the complete variable domain is DSGVTQTPKHLITATGQRVTLRCSPRSGDLSVYWYQQSLDQGLQFLIQYYNGEERAKGNILERFSAQQFPDLHSELNLSSLELGDSALYFCASSNRQGVSLNNEQFFGPGTRLTVL.

The rearrangement uses TRBV4-2 and TRBJ2-7; TRBD2 matches at 7 bases. This CDR3 comprises 14 residues. V was clipped by 3 bases and J by 3 bases; unmatched bases: 5. Per the germline V gene, CDR1 is LGHNA and CDR2 is YNFKEQ. The CDR3 coding sequence is TGTGCCAGCAGCCAGGAGTGGGGGGGCTACGAGCAGTACTTC. Translating it yields CASSQEWGGYEQYF.

This sequence joins TRBV9 and TRBJ2-2; tentative D call: TRBD2 (6 bases). Germline CDR1 reads SGDLS; CDR2 reads YYNGEE. Trimming stripped 0 bases from V and 6 bases from J, with 6 bases between. The CDR3 runs to 13 residues. CDR3 residues: CASSVGGAGELFF. The CDR3 DNA sequence: TGTGCCAGCAGCGTAGGGGGGGCCGGGGAGCTGTTTTTT. The full variable domain, in which reference TRBV9 and TRBJ2-2 provide the parts outside the CDR3, is DSGVTQTPKHLITATGQRVTLRCSPRSGDLSVYWYQQSLDQGLQFLIQYYNGEERAKGNILERFSAQQFPDLHSELNLSSLELGDSALYFCASSVGGAGELFFGEGSRLTVL.

The chain links TRBV4-1 to TRBJ1-3; 7 positions match TRBD1. The CDR3 has 16 amino acids. Germline trimming cut 0 bases from V and 7 bases from J; bases unmatched to any gene: 9. CDR1 and CDR2 from the germline V gene are MGHRA and YSYEKL. CDR3: CASSQDWTGRGNTIYF. The CDR3 DNA sequence: TGCGCCAGCAGCCAAGACTGGACAGGCCGGGGGAACACCATATATTTT.